The T cell receptor beta chain under discussion was sequenced for a study of blood T cell repertoires in COVID-19. Study in general: The analysed material was cDNA or gDNA that came from T cells, B-cell-depleted T cells, or PBMCs.

Those who participated ranged in age from about 18 to 89 years and resided in 20 to 30 US areas. In the original analysis: Cell counts per sample came from amplifying reference gene primers. The data were produced by immunoSEQ multiplex PCR, yet TCRdb's version contains in-frame clones alone and is incomplete. The DNA was the basis for D and trimming; V, J and clone size are from that table. The table records about 310,000 clones, about 90% of them present only once. Germline V gene data show CDR1 as MNHEY and CDR2 as SVGAGI. There are 14 residues in the CDR3. After removal of 8 bases from V and 5 bases from J, the junction contained 6 bases not matched to a gene.

This clonotype was sampled from a woman younger than 35 with acute COVID-19. Material for sequencing was PBMCs or T cells enriched from blood (not recorded which). V is TRBV6-5 and J is TRBJ2-5; 12 nucleotides match TRBD2. CDR3 amino acids: CASCGLAGPETQYF. The CDR3 nucleotides read TGTGCCAGCTGCGGACTAGCGGGACCGGAGACCCAGTACTTC.